This TCR beta chain was captured by sequencing in a study of T-cell memory formation after mild COVID-19. Study-wide background: Across donors, TCR clusters were largely donor specific.

One entry per CDR3 protein, called by TCRdb with MiXCR from the 5' RACE reads. The sample has under 300,000 distinct CDR3 sequences, 7.5% to 9.5% seen once. In its sample, this clonotype was seen a few times. The antigen remains undetermined. V was cut by 0 bases and J by 2 bases, with 8 bases left in between. The CDR3 extends over 13 amino acids. Germline V gene lookup returns CDR1 GTSNPN and CDR2 SVGIG (reference sequence). Study conclusions and caveats: Clones which contracted sat mainly in CM and EM if CD4+, and in EMRA if CD8+. While clones contracting from day 15 to 85 were balanced between CD4 and CD8, later expanders leaned CD4+.

The chain links TRBV30 to TRBJ2-7; D perhaps matches TRBD2 (5 bases). The sequenced sample was PBMCs or a T cell subset sorted from them (not recorded which). This clonotype was sampled from a man aged 18 to 29 who had mild COVID-19 (a few samples of this study predate the infection). Cell type and time point are not known. Written as DNA, the CDR3 is TGTGCCTGGAGTGTAAACGGGGCCTACGAGCAGTACTTC. Its translation is CAWSVNGAYEQYF.